Each of the 13 T cell receptor beta chains below was sequenced from the same sample in a study of cytomegalovirus exposure and HLA in healthy donors. The protocol was immunoSEQ multiplex PCR, while the TCRdb copy is restricted to in-frame clones and leaves out a portion. The data hold around 250,000 clones, with around 87% observed a single time. The sample consisted of PBMCs. Every receptor here comes from a woman aged 18-29 years in good health and CMV-seronegative.

The V call is TRBV9, the J call TRBJ2-1, with D tentatively TRBD2 (6 bases). The CDR3 length is 18 residues. CDR1 SGDLS and CDR2 YYNGEE come from the germline V gene. Trimming left V 1 base short and J 1 base short, with 18 bases between. As DNA, the CDR3 is TGTGCCAGCAGCGTATTTTCAGATGTTAGCGGATCCTACAATGAGCAGTTCTTC. Protein sequence: CASSVFSDVSGSYNEQFF.

J is TRBJ1-1 and V is TRBV7-3, with D perhaps TRBD1 (5 bases). Between the trimmed V and J ends, which lost 0 bases and 5 bases, there was a span of 13 bases. CDR3 length equals 15 residues. CDR1 and CDR2 (germline): SGHTA, FQGTGA. The CDR3: CASSLTNGRGTEAFF. CDR3 in DNA: TGTGCCAGCAGCTTAACGAATGGTAGGGGAACTGAAGCTTTCTTT.

The chain couples TRBV7-9 to TRBJ2-5; D remains ambiguous. The V end lost 3 bases, the J end lost 4 bases, and 15 bases lay between the germline ends. This CDR3 is built from 15 residues. Germline V gives CDR1 SEHNR, CDR2 FQNEAQ (reference sequence). CDR3 DNA: TGTGCCAGCAGCTTTTATGGGCAGGCGATAGAGACCCAGTACTTC. Protein sequence: CASSFYGQAIETQYF.

This clone was counted between two and nine times. The rearrangement joins TRBV27 to TRBJ1-1; the D is unclear. Germline V gene data show CDR1 as MNHEY and CDR2 as SMNVEV (reference sequence). V lost 4 bases and J 6 bases, leaving 12 bases between the germline ends. This CDR3 is built from 13 residues. The CDR3 DNA reads TGTGCCAGCAGTTACGGTGTTGATTCTGAAGCTTTCTTT. The encoded protein is CASSYGVDSEAFF.

In its sample, this clone was seen once. The rearrangement uses TRBV2 and TRBJ1-3, with unresolved D. The CDR3 contains 14 residues. The V and J ends lost 11 bases and 8 bases respectively, with 22 bases between them. In germline, CDR1 is SNHLY, CDR2 FYNNEI. CDR3 loop: CARSLEGFGDTIYF. The CDR3 DNA reads TGTGCCCGGAGTTTGGAGGGATTTGGGGACACCATATATTTT.

This chain links TRBV5-6 with TRBJ2-3, with 7 bases matching TRBD1. Trimming removed 4 bases from V and 0 bases from J; junction bases left unmatched: 8. The CDR3 totals 16 residues. Germline CDR1 is SGHDT and CDR2 is YYEEEE. The DNA for the CDR3 is TGTGCCAGCAGCGCCCCGGACAGGATCAGCACAGATACGCAGTATTTT. As protein: CASSAPDRISTDTQYF.

The rearrangement joins TRBV6-5 to TRBJ1-1; perhaps TRBD1 as D (5 bases). Trimming cost V 2 bases and J 3 bases, with 10 bases left between them. From germline, CDR1 is MNHEY and CDR2 SVGAGI. This CDR3 has 14 amino acids. Written as DNA, the CDR3 is TGTGCCAGCAGTTACGGCGACAGCTACACTGAAGCTTTCTTT. Protein sequence: CASSYGDSYTEAFF.

This chain joins TRBV6-1 and TRBJ1-2; D is perhaps TRBD1 (5 bases). CDR3 length: 12 residues. Germline values: CDR1 MNHNS, CDR2 SASEGT. Deletions cut 6 bases from V and 8 bases from J, with 13 bases between. The CDR3 loop is CASSPTVGGYTF. CDR3 DNA: TGTGCCAGCAGCCCGACAGTAGGCGGCTACACCTTC.

The rearrangement uses TRBV7-8 and TRBJ2-1, with D possibly being TRBD2 (5 bases). With 5 bases removed from V and 8 bases from J, the gap between germline ends came to 10 bases. The CDR3 length is 12 residues. Germline V gene lookup returns CDR1 SGHVS and CDR2 FQNEAQ. CDR3 bases: TGTGCCAGCAGCCCTAGGGAGTATGAGCAGTTCTTC. Translating it yields CASSPREYEQFF. Full variable domain (missing parts from reference TRBV7-8 and TRBJ2-1): GAGVSQSPRYKVAKRGQDVALRCDPISGHVSLFWYQQALGQGPEFLTYFQNEAQLDKSGLPSDRFFAERPEGSVSTLKIQRTQQEDSAVYLCASSPREYEQFFGPGTRLTVL.

This rearrangement joins TRBV2 to TRBJ2-1; 10 bases fit TRBD1. The CDR3 is 15 amino acids. V lost 9 bases to trimming and J lost 4 bases; unmatched junction nucleotides: 9. The germline V gene encodes CDR1 SNHLY and CDR2 FYNNEI. The CDR3 protein is CASRKGTGVYNEQFF. CDR3 coding DNA: TGTGCCAGTAGAAAAGGGACAGGGGTGTACAATGAGCAGTTCTTC.

This clone was recorded once. This chain uses TRBV5-4 with TRBJ2-3; D gene ambiguous. The germline V gene has CDR1 SGHNT and CDR2 YYREEE (reference sequence). This CDR3 region has 16 residues. Trimming removed 0 bases at V and 2 bases at J, with 13 bases between. CDR3 loop: CASSLVMVGTTDTQYF. The CDR3 DNA follows: TGTGCCAGCAGCTTGGTTATGGTTGGCACCACAGATACGCAGTATTTT.

The rearrangement uses TRBV11-3 and TRBJ2-2, with 8 positions matching TRBD1. With 4 bases clipped from V and 6 bases from J, the junction kept 7 bases outside the gene matches. The CDR3 extends over 15 amino acids. The germline CDR1 and CDR2 sequences are SGHNT and YENEEA. For the CDR3, the DNA is TGTGCCAGCAGCTCAGGACAGGGCGAGGCCGGGGAGCTGTTTTTT. This codes for CASSSGQGEAGELFF.

The CDR3 reads CASSITSGGSYEQYV. CDR3 sequence (DNA): TGTGCCAGCAGCATTACTAGCGGGGGGTCTTACGAGCAGTACGTC. This sequence joins TRBV5-1 and TRBJ2-7; 12 bases agree with TRBD2. This CDR3 contains 15 residues. Germline V lookup: CDR1 SGHRS, CDR2 YFSETQ.